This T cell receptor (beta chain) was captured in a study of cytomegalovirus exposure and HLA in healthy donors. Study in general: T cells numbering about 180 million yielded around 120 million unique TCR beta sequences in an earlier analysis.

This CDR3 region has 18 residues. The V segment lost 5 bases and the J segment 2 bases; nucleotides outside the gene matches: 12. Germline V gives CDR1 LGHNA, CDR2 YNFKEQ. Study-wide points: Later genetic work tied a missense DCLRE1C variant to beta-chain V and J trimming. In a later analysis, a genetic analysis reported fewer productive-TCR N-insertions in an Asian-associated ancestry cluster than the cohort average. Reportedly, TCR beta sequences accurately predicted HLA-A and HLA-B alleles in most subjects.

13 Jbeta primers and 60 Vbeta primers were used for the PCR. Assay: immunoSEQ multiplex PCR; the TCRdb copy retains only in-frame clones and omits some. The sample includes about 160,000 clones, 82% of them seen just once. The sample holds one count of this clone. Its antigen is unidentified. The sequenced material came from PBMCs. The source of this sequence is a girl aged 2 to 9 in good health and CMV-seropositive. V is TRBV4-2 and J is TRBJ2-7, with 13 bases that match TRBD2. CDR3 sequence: CASSSRLAGGPKTYEQYF. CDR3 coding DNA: TGTGCCAGCAGCTCCCGACTAGCGGGGGGACCCAAAACCTACGAGCAGTACTTC.